Presented here are 27 T cell receptor beta chains from one specimen sequenced in a study of OX40 agonist ivuxolimab in advanced cancers. Data came from immunoSEQ multiplex PCR; TCRdb stores just in-frame clones and leaves some out. The data hold approximately 49,000 clones, with 85% observed a single time. The material sequenced was CD4+ or CD8+ T cells sorted from blood, taken in a trial of the OX40 agonist ivuxolimab. The receptors were gathered from an adult with an advanced solid tumor such as melanoma, head and neck, liver or kidney cancer.

Notes on this clone: Given a much more abundant clone one base away, this may be a read error. Other nucleotide sequences in the sample specify the same CDR3. This chain links TRBV10-3 with TRBJ1-2, with no clear D. The CDR3 is made up of 12 amino acids. Germline lookup yields CDR1 ENHRY and CDR2 SYGVKD. The CDR3 DNA is TGTGCCATCAGTGAGTCTATGTATGGCTACACCTTT. It specifies CAISESMYGYTF.

This chain uses TRBV9 with TRBJ1-1; D ambiguous. V was cut by 0 bases and J by 6 bases, with 18 bases left in between. Germline values: CDR1 SGDLS, CDR2 YYNGEE. The CDR3 runs 16 residues. The CDR3: CASSVDDRQPRAEAFF. For the CDR3, the DNA is TGTGCCAGCAGCGTAGATGACCGCCAGCCCCGCGCTGAAGCTTTCTTT.

The chain uses TRBV5-1 and TRBJ1-3; no reliable D call. Germline CDR1 is SGHRS and CDR2 is YFSETQ. The CDR3 contains 13 residues. V was cut by 0 bases and J by 8 bases, with 9 bases left in between. The CDR3 reads CASSLASSDTIYF. The CDR3 coding sequence is TGCGCCAGCAGCTTGGCCTCGTCGGACACCATATATTTT.

The chain uses TRBV4-1 and TRBJ1-5, with 7 bases that match TRBD1. Germline assignment: CDR1 MGHRA and CDR2 YSYEKL. The length of the CDR3 is 15 residues. V was clipped by 5 bases and J by 4 bases; unmatched bases: 8. Written as DNA, the CDR3 is TGCGCCAGCAGCATAGGGCTACAGGGGAATCAGCCCCAGCATTTT. Translation: CASSIGLQGNQPQHF.

This clone came up once. The chain has TRBV18 and TRBJ2-5; 11 bases match TRBD2. V lost 4 bases and J lost 1; bases outside the gene matches: 5. The CDR3 is 16 amino acids. CDR1 is KGHSH, CDR2 LQKENI, per germline. CDR3 sequence reads: CASSLTSGSSQETQYF. CDR3 DNA: TGTGCCAGCTCACTAACTAGCGGGAGTTCCCAAGAGACCCAGTACTTC.

The chain couples TRBV7-9 to TRBJ2-3; no clear D gene. This CDR3 region has 14 residues. From germline, CDR1 is SEHNR and CDR2 FQNEAQ (reference sequence). The ends were cut back, 4 bases at V and 2 bases at J, with 10 bases in the middle. In nucleotides, the CDR3 is TGTGCCAGCAGCTCGTACATCACCACAGATACGCAGTATTTT. This encodes CASSSYITTDTQYF.

The V gene is TRBV6-6, the J gene TRBJ2-3; D remains unclear. Trimming shortened V by 6 bases and J by 3 bases, and 13 bases separated the two germline ends. The CDR3 totals 14 residues. Germline loops: CDR1 MNHNY, CDR2 SVGAGI (reference sequence). The CDR3 spells CASRPSRSTDTQYF. CDR3 in DNA: TGTGCCAGCAGGCCCAGCAGGAGTACAGATACGCAGTATTTT.

The rearrangement links TRBV10-3 to TRBJ2-5; no definite D call. The end of the DNA is better explained by TRBJ2-7, so the J call may be wrong. This CDR3 contains 15 residues. Germline loops: CDR1 ENHRY, CDR2 SYGVKD. The CDR3 loop reads CAISESEKSSYEQYF. The CDR3 nucleotides are TGTGCCATCAGTGAGTCCGAGAAGAGCTCCTACGAGCAGTACTTC.

The chain joins TRBV6-5 to TRBJ2-3; D gene unclear. CDR3 size: 14 residues. Germline CDR1 MNHEY, CDR2 SVGAGI. V gave up 2 bases and J gave up 0 bases, with 6 bases separating them. CDR3 in DNA: TGTGCCAGCAGTTACCAGTATAGCACAGATACGCAGTATTTT. Translating gives CASSYQYSTDTQYF.

The V call is TRBV30, the J call TRBJ2-5; a weak D match, TRBD2 (6 bases). Deletions cut 5 bases from V and 5 bases from J, with 9 bases between. The CDR3 spans 11 residues. Looked up from germline, CDR1 is GTSNPN and CDR2 is SVGIG (reference sequence). CDR3 nucleotides: TGTGCCTGGGATGCGGGGGAGACCCAGTACTTC. Translating gives CAWDAGETQYF.

This clone is categorized as medium-sized (0.01 to 0.1%). The V gene is TRBV2, the J gene TRBJ2-7, with 10 nucleotides matching TRBD1. J lost 1 base, V lost 5 bases, and 5 bases had no gene match. From germline, CDR1 is SNHLY and CDR2 FYNNEI. The CDR3 has 15 residues. The CDR3 is CASSRTGGISYEQYF. CDR3 DNA: TGTGCCAGCAGTAGGACAGGGGGGATATCCTACGAGCAGTACTTC.

The rearrangement uses TRBV18 and TRBJ1-3; D might be TRBD1 (5 bases). Germline CDR1 reads KGHSH; CDR2 reads LQKENI. The germline V and J ends were trimmed by 0 bases and 1 base, with 7 bases remaining between them. CDR3 size: 15 residues. The CDR3 loop is CASSPPGQSGNTIYF. The CDR3 bases are TGTGCCAGCTCACCACCGGGGCAGTCTGGAAACACCATATATTTT.

The gene calls are TRBV6-1 and TRBJ2-4; no clear D gene. The CDR3 extends over 14 amino acids. Germline CDR1 is MNHNS and CDR2 is SASEGT. V lost 4 bases and J lost 0, with 7 bases in between. In DNA, the CDR3 is TGTGCCAGCAGTGCCGGTATAGCCAAAAACATTCAGTACTTC. It codes for CASSAGIAKNIQYF.

The chain uses TRBV2 and TRBJ2-5; TRBD2 matches at 7 bases. V was clipped by 7 bases and J by 3 bases; unmatched bases: 8. This CDR3 is 14 amino acids long. Germline-derived CDR1 and CDR2 are SNHLY and FYNNEI. The CDR3 loop is CASKETGGEETQYF. CDR3 DNA: TGTGCCAGCAAGGAGACTGGGGGGGAAGAGACCCAGTACTTC.

This clone appeared a single time. This chain joins TRBV2 and TRBJ2-6; D gene unclear. Germline V gene lookup returns CDR1 SNHLY and CDR2 FYNNEI. The CDR3 consists of 15 residues. V gave up 4 bases and J gave up 0 bases, with 7 bases separating them. The CDR3 region has the DNA TGTGCCAGCAGTGCTCTAAGCTCTGGGGCCAACGTCCTGACTTTC. Translation: CASSALSSGANVLTF.

The V and J genes are TRBV10-3 and TRBJ1-1; D perhaps matches TRBD1 (5 bases). V lost 6 bases and J 1 base, leaving 12 bases between the germline ends. Germline loops: CDR1 ENHRY, CDR2 SYGVKD. The CDR3 is made up of 14 amino acids. CDR3 sequence reads: CAIRRDPPNTEAFF. The DNA of the CDR3 is TGTGCCATCAGAAGGGACCCACCGAACACTGAAGCTTTCTTT.

The chain links TRBV6-4 to TRBJ2-2; D uncertain. Trimming removed 2 bases at V and 6 bases at J, with 10 bases between. CDR3 size: 14 residues. CDR1 MRHNA and CDR2 SNTAGT come from the germline V gene. The CDR3 DNA reads TGTGCCAGCAGTGACGGAGTTGGACCCGGGGAGCTGTTTTTT. Protein sequence: CASSDGVGPGELFF.

The chain couples TRBV5-6 to TRBJ2-1; 8 nucleotides agree with TRBD2. The J segment lost 5 bases and the V segment lost 3 bases, leaving 4 bases of the junction unmatched. The CDR3 is 14 residues long. CDR1 and CDR2 from the germline V gene are SGHDT and YYEEEE. The CDR3 DNA sequence: TGTGCCAGCAGCTCGATAGCGGGAAACAATGAGCAGTTCTTC. Its translation is CASSSIAGNNEQFF.

V is TRBV7-3 and J is TRBJ2-7; D gene uncertain. Trimming cost V 1 base and J 6 bases, with 25 bases left between them. CDR1 and CDR2 from the germline V gene are SGHTA and FQGTGA. CDR3 size: 18 residues. In DNA, the CDR3 is TGTGCCAGCAGCTTAAGAGTGCAGCTTGTTGGCCGAGGAGTCGAGCAGTACTTC. Residues: CASSLRVQLVGRGVEQYF.

V gene TRBV7-9 combines with J gene TRBJ1-5; tentative D call: TRBD1 (5 bases). CDR3 length: 15 amino acids. Germline CDR1 reads SEHNR; CDR2 reads FQNEAQ (reference sequence). The V end lost 4 bases, the J end lost 2 bases, and 12 bases lay between the germline ends. In nucleotides, the CDR3 is TGTGCCAGCAGCTCAGGGAGGGGACGCAATCAGCCCCAGCATTTT. Translated, it gives CASSSGRGRNQPQHF. Combining the CDR3 with reference TRBV7-9 and TRBJ1-5 gives the whole variable domain DTGVSQNPRHKITKRGQNVTFRCDPISEHNRLYWYRQTLGQGPEFLTYFQNEAQLEKSRLLSDRFSAERPKGSFSTLEIQRTEQGDSAMYLCASSSGRGRNQPQHFGDGTRLSIL.

The count of this clone is one. The J gene is TRBJ2-7, the V gene TRBV5-8; D may correspond to TRBD1 or TRBD2 (5 bases each). Germline-derived CDR1 and CDR2 are SGHTS and YDEGEE. The length of the CDR3 is 12 residues. V was trimmed by 2 bases and J by 5 bases, leaving 8 bases between them. The CDR3 nucleotides read TGTGCCAGCAGCTTCGGGGACCACGAGCAGTACTTC. This encodes CASSFGDHEQYF. The full variable domain, its missing parts supplied by reference TRBV5-8 and TRBJ2-7, is EAGVTQSPTHLIKTRGQQATLRCSPISGHTSVYWYQQALGLGLQFLLWYDEGEERNRGNFPPRFSGRQFPNYSSELNVNALELEDSALYLCASSFGDHEQYFGPGTRLTVT.

The genes are TRBV30 and TRBJ2-1; 9 positions match TRBD2. Trimming cost V 3 bases and J 7 bases; bases outside gene matches: 19. This CDR3 region has 18 residues. CDR1 and CDR2 from the germline V gene are GTSNPN and SVGIG (reference sequence). The CDR3 spells CAWSPGQPRSGSRNEQFF. CDR3 bases: TGTGCCTGGAGCCCGGGACAGCCTCGTAGCGGGAGCAGGAATGAGCAGTTCTTC.

The chain joins TRBV7-3 to TRBJ2-2; D remains unclear. The germline V gene has CDR1 SGHTA and CDR2 FQGTGA. This CDR3 is 12 amino acids long. V was pared by 1 base and J by 3 bases, with 0 bases between. CDR3 in DNA: TGTGCCAGCAGCTTAAACACCGGGGAGCTGTTTTTT. Amino acids: CASSLNTGELFF.

The rearrangement links TRBV18 to TRBJ1-5; D call uncertain. CDR3 length equals 14 residues. Looked up from germline, CDR1 is KGHSH and CDR2 is LQKENI. The ends were cut back, 2 bases at V and 7 bases at J, with 12 bases in the middle. The CDR3 spells CASSPGQAEQPQHF. CDR3 nucleotides: TGTGCCAGCTCACCAGGGCAGGCGGAACAGCCCCAGCATTTT.

The chain couples TRBV28 to TRBJ2-4; the D gene is possibly TRBD2 (5 bases). The germline CDR1 and CDR2 sequences are MDHEN and SYDVKM. The CDR3 is 15 amino acids. V was cut by 5 bases and J by 10 bases, with 21 bases left in between. The CDR3, as DNA: TGTGCCAGCAGTCCGTCCGACGGCCTCGGAGGAATTCAGTACTTC. Its translation: CASSPSDGLGGIQYF. Looking up the rest from reference TRBV28 and TRBJ2-4 gives the full variable domain: DVKVTQSSRYLVKRTGEKVFLECVQDMDHENMFWYRQDPGLGLRLIYFSYDVKMKEKGDIPEGYSVSREKKERFSLILESASTNQTSMYLCASSPSDGLGGIQYFGAGTRLSVL.

The chain joins TRBV28 to TRBJ2-3, with TRBD2 identical over 14 bases. Germline CDR1 is MDHEN and CDR2 is SYDVKM. V shed 4 bases and J 8 bases; nucleotides not matched to a gene: 11. This CDR3 has 17 residues. CDR3 protein: CASSSEGGTSGRVTQYF. CDR3 bases: TGTGCCAGCAGTTCGGAAGGGGGGACTAGCGGGAGAGTTACGCAGTATTTT.

The chain carries TRBV5-1 and TRBJ1-5; D perhaps matches TRBD1 (5 bases). The ends were cut back, 3 bases at V and 2 bases at J, with 9 bases in the middle. CDR1 and CDR2 from the germline V gene are SGHRS and YFSETQ. CDR3 length equals 14 residues. The DNA for the CDR3 is TGCGCCAGCAGCTGGGACGGCGGCAATCAGCCCCAGCATTTT. Amino acids: CASSWDGGNQPQHF.